These T cell receptor beta chains were read from a single sample in a study of Graves' ophthalmopathy and Graves' hyperthyroidism. TCRdb passed the multiplex PCR reads through MiXCR, listing each CDR3 protein once. The data contain approximately 700,000 distinct CDR3 sequences, roughly 41% of them singletons. The sequenced material came from peripheral blood. The receptors originated from an adult man with Graves' ophthalmopathy. The CDR3 runs from the conserved cysteine through the conserved F or W. The D gene is left open where the match is weak. For some rows the clone size is stated as once, few or many, or as a class when expanded; others skip it.

V gene	J gene	D gene	clone size	CDR3 length	CDR3 DNA	CDR3 protein
TRBV20-1	TRBJ1-5	TRBD1	few	15	TGCAGTGCTAGTAGAGACAGGGATAGCAATCAGCCCCAGCATTTT	CSASRDRDSNQPQHF
TRBV20-1	TRBJ1-2	.	many	13	TGCAGTGCCCACGGTCGGGGGGCCTATGGCTACACCTTC	CSAHGRGAYGYTF
TRBV29-1	TRBJ2-7	TRBD1	many	15	TGCAGCGTTGAGTTCGGGCAGGGGGAATTGTACGAGCAGTACTTC	CSVEFGQGELYEQYF
TRBV15	TRBJ1-4	.	.	16	TGTGCCACCAGCAGAGGGACAGCCTATCGGAATGAAAAACTGTTTTTT	CATSRGTAYRNEKLFF
TRBV2	TRBJ1-5	TRBD1	many	17	TGTGCCAGCAGTGAACTCTATGGGACAGGTGCTTATCAGCCCCAGCATTTT	CASSELYGTGAYQPQHF
TRBV2	TRBJ1-1	.	.	16	TGTGCCAGCAGTGAGGGGGGGCGCGGGATGAACACTGAAGCTTTCTTT	CASSEGGRGMNTEAFF
TRBV15	TRBJ1-4	.	many	15	TGTGCCACCAGCAGAGATGCCGTTGCGAATGAAAAACTGTTTTTT	CATSRDAVANEKLFF
TRBV10-3	TRBJ2-7	.	many	12	TGTGCCATTGGCGAACTGGGGTACGAGCAGTACTTC	CAIGELGYEQYF
TRBV20-1	TRBJ1-3	TRBD1	few	13	TGCAGTGCTAGCCACAGGGGGCAGGACACCATATATTTT	CSASHRGQDTIYF
TRBV2	TRBJ2-5	.	.	11	TGTGCCAGCTCTGGAATAGAGACCCAGTACTTC	CASSGIETQYF
TRBV11-1	TRBJ1-2	.	.	13	TGTGCCTGGAGCCCGGAACTGACCGATGGCTACACCTTC	CAWSPELTDGYTF
TRBV19	TRBJ2-5	.	.	15	TGTGCCAGTAGTATTAAGGGGCAAAGGTGGGAGACCCAGTACTTC	CASSIKGQRWETQYF
TRBV15	TRBJ1-5	.	many	16	TGTGCCACCAGCAGAGGTGGCAGGGGTATGGATCAGCCCCAGCATTTT	CATSRGGRGMDQPQHF
TRBV2	TRBJ1-2	TRBD1	many	12	TGTGCCAGCGGGACAGGGGGCGGGGGCTACACCTTC	CASGTGGGGYTF
TRBV20-1	TRBJ1-6	.	.	15	TGCAGTGCTATACGCTATAACGGGCCTAATTCACCCCTCCACTTT	CSAIRYNGPNSPLHF
TRBV7-3	TRBJ1-5	.	.	15	TGTGCTAGAGATCTCCGAGGGACCTTCAATCAGCCCCAGCATTTT	CARDLRGTFNQPQHF
TRBV20-1	TRBJ1-6	.	.	15	TGCAGTGCTGGAGAGACAGGTCAATATAATTCACCCCTCCACTTT	CSAGETGQYNSPLHF
TRBV29-1	TRBJ1-2	.	many	12	TGCAGCGTCCCACGGGAAAACTATGGCTACACCTTC	CSVPRENYGYTF
TRBV27	TRBJ1-6	TRBD1	.	15	TGTGCCAGCAGTCTGCGACAGGGTCAAGGATCACCCCTCCACTTT	CASSLRQGQGSPLHF
TRBV2	TRBJ1-1	TRBD1	.	15	TGTGCCAGCAGAGCGAATACAGGGGGCAAATCTGAAGCTTTCTTT	CASRANTGGKSEAFF
TRBV2	TRBJ2-7	.	many	14	TGTGCCAGCAGTGATTTACCCCCCTCCTACGAGCAGTACTTC	CASSDLPPSYEQYF
TRBV20-1	TRBJ2-7	TRBD2	.	13	TGCAGTGCTAGTCTAGCGGAACCCTACGAGCAGTACTTC	CSASLAEPYEQYF
TRBV7-9	TRBJ2-7	.	few	12	TGTGCCAGCAGCTTAGGATTCGCCGAGCAGTACTTC	CASSLGFAEQYF
TRBV7-9	TRBJ1-2	.	.	15	TGTGCCAGCAGTGAAGCCCTCAACCGGGCTAATGGCTACACCTTC	CASSEALNRANGYTF
TRBV24-1	TRBJ1-5	.	few	15	TGTGCCAGCAGTTCCCGACAGACGAGCAATCAGCCCCAGCATTTT	CASSSRQTSNQPQHF
TRBV20-1	TRBJ1-6	.	many	12	TGCAGTGCTCCGGACAGAAATTCACCCCTCCACTTT	CSAPDRNSPLHF
TRBV7-9	TRBJ2-7	.	.	16	TGTGCCAGCAGCCAAGATCATGGAGTGGGAGTGGGAGAGCAGTACTTC	CASSQDHGVGVGEQYF
TRBV20-1	TRBJ2-7	.	few	13	TGCAGTGCTACGCATGATCGGCGGGGTCGTCAGTACTTC	CSATHDRRGRQYF
TRBV10-3	TRBJ1-2	TRBD1	.	14	TGTGCCATCAGTGAAGGACAGGGAGTCTATGGCTACACCTTC	CAISEGQGVYGYTF
TRBV24-1	TRBJ1-5	TRBD1	once	12	TGTGCCACCAACCCCGGGACAGGGCCCCAGCATTTT	CATNPGTGPQHF
TRBV7-9	TRBJ2-5	.	many	13	TGTGCCAGCAGTGGACGGCTAGGGGAGACCCAGTACTTC	CASSGRLGETQYF
TRBV6-5	TRBJ1-1	.	few	12	TGTGCCAGCAGTTTCATGGGGACTGAAGCTTTCTTT	CASSFMGTEAFF
TRBV7-9	TRBJ2-1	.	.	15	TGTGCCAGCAGCTTAGCCCCAGGGTTTAACAGTGAGCAGTTCTTC	CASSLAPGFNSEQFF
TRBV7-9	TRBJ1-1	.	few	14	TGTGCCAGCAGCCAAGTTGGGGGCGACACTGAAGCTTTCTTT	CASSQVGGDTEAFF
TRBV15	TRBJ2-7	TRBD1	.	15	TGTGCCACCAGCAGAGGGACAGGGCTCTCCTACGAGCAGTACTTC	CATSRGTGLSYEQYF
TRBV5-5	TRBJ1-1	TRBD1	.	14	TGTGCCAGCAGCCACAGGGGGCAGCGGACTGAAGCTTTCTTT	CASSHRGQRTEAFF
TRBV7-9	TRBJ2-6	.	.	15	TGTGCCAGCAGCTTAGGAGCGGCCGGGGCCAACGTCCTGACTTTC	CASSLGAAGANVLTF
TRBV10-3	TRBJ1-1	TRBD1	many	11	TGTGCCAGCAACAGGGGCACTGAAGCTTTCTTT	CASNRGTEAFF
TRBV6-2/TRBV6-3	TRBJ1-2	.	.	16	TGTGCCAGCAGTTACTCGTTTAAAAGCCCTTCAAATGACTACACCTTC	CASSYSFKSPSNDYTF
TRBV11-1	TRBJ1-1	TRBD1	.	16	TGTGCCAGCAGTTTGGGGACAGCCCCCGTTCTCGCTGAAGCTTTCTTT	CASSLGTAPVLAEAFF
TRBV12-3/TRBV12-4	TRBJ2-6	TRBD1	few	12	TGTGCCAGCAGACAGGGGGCTAACGTCCTGACTTTC	CASRQGANVLTF
TRBV10-3	TRBJ2-6	.	.	16	TGTGCCATCAGTGTAGGGAGGTACTCTGGGGCCAACGTCCTGACTTTC	CAISVGRYSGANVLTF
TRBV7-9	TRBJ2-5	.	.	13	TGTGCCAGCAGCTTAATTCCGGAGGAGACCCAGTACTTC	CASSLIPEETQYF
TRBV25-1	TRBJ1-3	.	.	18	TGTGCCAGCAGTGAACCCGCCGTCGTGGGCAACGTCGGGAACACCATATATTTT	CASSEPAVVGNVGNTIYF
TRBV24-1	TRBJ1-5	.	few	16	TGTGCCACCAGTTTAAAGGACGTGTTTAGCAATCAGCCCCAGCATTTT	CATSLKDVFSNQPQHF